A selection of T cell receptor beta chains follows, all from one sample in a study of blood T cells in healthy people across ages. TCRdb re-called the 5' RACE reads through MiXCR, storing one row per CDR3 protein. The data hold about 670,000 distinct CDR3 sequences, with around two fifths observed a single time. The specimen was blood. These receptors all come from a man aged 80 or over in good health. CDR3s include the opening cysteine and the closing phenylalanine or tryptophan. Fields, in order: CDR3 length, V gene, J gene, D gene, clone size, CDR3 protein, CDR3 DNA. The D gene is left open where the match is weak. A row's size may be missing; if present it is once, few, many or a size class.

16	TRBV5-1	TRBJ2-7	-	-	CASSGQPPTASYEQYF	TGCGCCAGCAGCGGGCAGCCCCCAACGGCGTCCTACGAGCAGTACTTC
17	TRBV27	TRBJ1-1	TRBD1	-	CASSLPDREKLGTEAFF	TGTGCCAGCAGTTTACCGGACAGGGAAAAGCTTGGCACTGAAGCTTTCTTT
15	TRBV10-3	TRBJ1-4	-	-	CAISEKNRFGEKLFF	TGTGCCATCAGTGAGAAGAACAGGTTCGGTGAAAAACTGTTTTTT
17	TRBV7-2	TRBJ2-6	TRBD2	few	CASSKREGLSGTNVLTF	TGTGCCAGCAGCAAGAGGGAGGGCCTGTCTGGGACCAACGTCCTGACTTTC
16	TRBV3-1	TRBJ2-5	TRBD1	-	CASSQGLGQFQETQYF	TGTGCCAGCAGCCAAGGTCTGGGACAGTTCCAAGAGACCCAGTACTTC
13	TRBV28	TRBJ2-7	-	-	CASSVRQVYEQYF	TGTGCCAGCAGTGTACGGCAGGTCTACGAGCAGTACTTC
13	TRBV5-1	TRBJ2-7	-	few	CASSPGRTYEQYF	TGCGCCAGCAGCCCGGGACGGACTTACGAGCAGTACTTC
13	TRBV7-9	TRBJ2-1	TRBD2	few	CASSLKAGTEQFF	TGTGCCAGCAGCTTGAAAGCGGGGACTGAGCAGTTCTTC
13	TRBV29-1	TRBJ2-7	TRBD1	few	CSARQGGGIEQYF	TGCAGCGCCCGACAAGGGGGCGGAATCGAGCAGTACTTC
15	TRBV4-1	TRBJ2-7	-	-	CASSQAGVRSNEQYF	TGCGCCAGCAGCCAAGCAGGAGTTAGATCCAATGAGCAGTACTTC
15	TRBV6-2/TRBV6-3	TRBJ2-1	TRBD2	-	CASSYVGGTNNEQFF	TGTGCCAGCAGTTACGTTGGCGGGACTAACAATGAGCAGTTCTTC
15	TRBV15	TRBJ2-5	-	few	CATSKGGSVEETQYF	TGTGCCACCAGCAAAGGTGGTAGTGTAGAAGAGACCCAGTACTTC
14	TRBV6-5	TRBJ2-5	TRBD1	-	CASRDRGLQETQYF	TGTGCCAGCAGAGACAGGGGTCTCCAAGAGACCCAGTACTTC
15	TRBV27	TRBJ2-7	TRBD2	-	CASKGSLAGGGEQYF	TGTGCCAGCAAAGGTAGTCTAGCGGGAGGCGGCGAGCAGTACTTC
14	TRBV20-1	TRBJ2-1	TRBD1	few	CSARMGTGDNEQFF	TGCAGTGCTAGAATGGGGACAGGGGATAATGAGCAGTTCTTC
14	TRBV29-1	TRBJ2-1	TRBD2	-	CSVVGTIPCNEQFF	TGCAGCGTTGTTGGGACTATCCCGTGCAATGAGCAGTTCTTC
15	TRBV6-5	TRBJ1-5	-	-	CASSYSDGRNQPQHF	TGTGCCAGCAGTTACTCGGACGGCCGAAATCAGCCCCAGCATTTT
14	TRBV20-1	TRBJ2-5	TRBD2	once	CSATIAGSYNEQYF	TGCAGTGCTACCATAGCGGGCTCCTACAATGAGCAGTACTTC
17	TRBV28	TRBJ2-5	TRBD2	-	CASSLSGTSGNRGTQYF	TGTGCCAGCAGTCTGTCCGGGACTAGCGGGAACCGAGGGACCCAGTACTTC
13	TRBV7-2	TRBJ2-1	-	-	CASSQRGQREQFF	TGTGCCAGCAGCCAACGGGGACAAAGGGAGCAGTTCTTC
10	TRBV2	TRBJ2-1	-	-	CASSRGEQFF	TGTGCCAGCAGTAGGGGTGAGCAGTTCTTC
16	TRBV5-1	TRBJ2-7	TRBD1	-	CASSLLTTGASYEQYF	TGCGCCAGCAGCTTACTCACGACAGGGGCCTCCTACGAGCAGTACTTC
15	TRBV6-2/TRBV6-3	TRBJ2-3	-	-	CASREGLASTDTQYF	TGTGCCAGCAGGGAAGGTCTAGCGAGCACAGATACGCAGTATTTT
15	TRBV6-5	TRBJ2-6	-	-	CASSYRGAGANVLTF	TGTGCCAGCAGTTACCGGGGAGCTGGGGCCAACGTCCTGACTTTC
13	TRBV7-2	TRBJ2-4	-	-	CASGRPPGNIRYF	TGTGCCAGCGGGAGGCCGCCGGGAAACATTCGGTACTTC
14	TRBV7-9	TRBJ2-5	TRBD2	-	CASSLTSGRETQYF	TGTGCCAGCAGCTTGACTAGCGGGAGGGAGACCCAGTACTTC
15	TRBV6-1	TRBJ1-1	TRBD1	-	CASRDGQGWGTEAFF	TGTGCCAGCAGGGATGGACAGGGATGGGGCACTGAAGCTTTCTTT
16	TRBV7-9	TRBJ2-6	TRBD1	few	CASSQGQGPGANVLTF	TGTGCCAGCAGCCAAGGACAGGGGCCTGGGGCCAACGTCCTGACTTTC
14	TRBV7-2	TRBJ2-4	-	-	CASSLWGTKNIQYF	TGTGCCAGCAGCCTATGGGGAACCAAAAACATTCAGTACTTC
16	TRBV25-1	TRBJ2-3	TRBD1	-	CASSKGTGVSTGTQYF	TGTGCCAGCAGTAAAGGGACAGGGGTTTCCACAGGTACGCAGTATTTT
16	TRBV4-1	TRBJ2-7	TRBD1	-	CASSQGDRESSYEQYF	TGCGCCAGCAGCCAAGGGGACAGGGAGAGCTCCTACGAGCAGTACTTC
14	TRBV29-1	TRBJ2-4	-	few	CSVEIVTGRDIQYF	TGCAGCGTTGAGATTGTAACAGGGAGGGACATTCAGTACTTC
15	TRBV4-3	TRBJ2-3	-	once	CASSLPHVSTDTQYF	TGCGCCAGCAGCCTACCACACGTTAGCACAGACACGCAGTATTTT
11	TRBV20-1	TRBJ2-3	-	-	CSAPRTDTQYF	TGCAGTGCTCCCAGGACAGATACGCAGTATTTT
15	TRBV9	TRBJ1-2	-	-	CASSVGWQVNYGYTF	TGTGCCAGCAGCGTAGGATGGCAGGTGAACTATGGCTACACCTTC
14	TRBV7-2	TRBJ2-4	-	few	CASSLPVTKNIQYF	TGTGCCAGCAGCTTACCAGTGACCAAAAACATTCAGTACTTC
17	TRBV5-1	TRBJ2-1	TRBD2	few	CASRTGTSGRSYNEQFF	TGCGCCAGCAGAACCGGGACTAGCGGGAGGAGCTACAATGAGCAGTTCTTC
12	TRBV12-3/TRBV12-4	TRBJ2-1	-	-	CASSLLIHEQFF	TGTGCCAGCAGCCTATTAATCCATGAGCAGTTCTTC
11	TRBV5-6	TRBJ2-5	-	-	CASSFEKTQYF	TGTGCCAGCAGCTTTGAAAAGACCCAGTACTTC